The present T cell receptor (beta chain) was sequenced within a study of blood T cell repertoires in COVID-19. Overall study context: Sources were T cells, B-cell-depleted T cells, or PBMCs; the material itself was cDNA or gDNA.

The V gene lost 7 bases and the J gene lost 4 bases, with 16 bases spanning the gap. Germline-derived CDR1 and CDR2 are MNHEY and SMNVEV (reference sequence). The CDR3 runs 15 residues. Sequencing was performed with immunoSEQ multiplex PCR; in TCRdb, only in-frame clones are kept and a portion is missing. The table records 200,000 or so clones, 84% of them present only once. This chain connects TRBV27 to TRBJ2-2; D perhaps matches TRBD1 (5 bases). Source material: peripheral blood. The clonotype comes from a human donor in a cohort sampled during active COVID-19. Here the CDR3 reads CASTPQGRITGELFF. The CDR3 DNA follows: TGTGCCAGCACCCCCCAGGGTAGAATCACCGGGGAGCTGTTTTTT.